This TCR beta chain was sequenced during a study of blood T cells in healthy people across ages. CDR1 is SQVTM and CDR2 is ANQGSEA in the germline V gene. V lost 4 bases, J lost 7 bases, and 14 bases lay in between. The CDR3 contains 13 residues. The authors ran a second PCR of roughly 6 to 12 cycles using a sample-barcoded 5' primer and a J-beta primer mix. Template switching added a 12-random-nucleotide identifier to every cDNA molecule. TCRdb reprocessed the 5' RACE reads via MiXCR and lists one record per CDR3 protein. The sample consists of 1.8 million or so distinct CDR3 sequences, about two fifths of them appearing once. Healthy Caucasians from Russia aged about 6 to 90 served as donors. Total RNA extracted from each sample amounted to at least 6 micrograms.

The source material was blood. This clonotype was sampled from a human donor in good health. The V gene is TRBV29-1, the J gene TRBJ1-5; D might be TRBD1 (6 bases). The CDR3 spells CSVGTERSQPQHF. CDR3 nucleotides: TGCAGCGTTGGGACAGAGAGAAGCCAGCCCCAGCATTTT.